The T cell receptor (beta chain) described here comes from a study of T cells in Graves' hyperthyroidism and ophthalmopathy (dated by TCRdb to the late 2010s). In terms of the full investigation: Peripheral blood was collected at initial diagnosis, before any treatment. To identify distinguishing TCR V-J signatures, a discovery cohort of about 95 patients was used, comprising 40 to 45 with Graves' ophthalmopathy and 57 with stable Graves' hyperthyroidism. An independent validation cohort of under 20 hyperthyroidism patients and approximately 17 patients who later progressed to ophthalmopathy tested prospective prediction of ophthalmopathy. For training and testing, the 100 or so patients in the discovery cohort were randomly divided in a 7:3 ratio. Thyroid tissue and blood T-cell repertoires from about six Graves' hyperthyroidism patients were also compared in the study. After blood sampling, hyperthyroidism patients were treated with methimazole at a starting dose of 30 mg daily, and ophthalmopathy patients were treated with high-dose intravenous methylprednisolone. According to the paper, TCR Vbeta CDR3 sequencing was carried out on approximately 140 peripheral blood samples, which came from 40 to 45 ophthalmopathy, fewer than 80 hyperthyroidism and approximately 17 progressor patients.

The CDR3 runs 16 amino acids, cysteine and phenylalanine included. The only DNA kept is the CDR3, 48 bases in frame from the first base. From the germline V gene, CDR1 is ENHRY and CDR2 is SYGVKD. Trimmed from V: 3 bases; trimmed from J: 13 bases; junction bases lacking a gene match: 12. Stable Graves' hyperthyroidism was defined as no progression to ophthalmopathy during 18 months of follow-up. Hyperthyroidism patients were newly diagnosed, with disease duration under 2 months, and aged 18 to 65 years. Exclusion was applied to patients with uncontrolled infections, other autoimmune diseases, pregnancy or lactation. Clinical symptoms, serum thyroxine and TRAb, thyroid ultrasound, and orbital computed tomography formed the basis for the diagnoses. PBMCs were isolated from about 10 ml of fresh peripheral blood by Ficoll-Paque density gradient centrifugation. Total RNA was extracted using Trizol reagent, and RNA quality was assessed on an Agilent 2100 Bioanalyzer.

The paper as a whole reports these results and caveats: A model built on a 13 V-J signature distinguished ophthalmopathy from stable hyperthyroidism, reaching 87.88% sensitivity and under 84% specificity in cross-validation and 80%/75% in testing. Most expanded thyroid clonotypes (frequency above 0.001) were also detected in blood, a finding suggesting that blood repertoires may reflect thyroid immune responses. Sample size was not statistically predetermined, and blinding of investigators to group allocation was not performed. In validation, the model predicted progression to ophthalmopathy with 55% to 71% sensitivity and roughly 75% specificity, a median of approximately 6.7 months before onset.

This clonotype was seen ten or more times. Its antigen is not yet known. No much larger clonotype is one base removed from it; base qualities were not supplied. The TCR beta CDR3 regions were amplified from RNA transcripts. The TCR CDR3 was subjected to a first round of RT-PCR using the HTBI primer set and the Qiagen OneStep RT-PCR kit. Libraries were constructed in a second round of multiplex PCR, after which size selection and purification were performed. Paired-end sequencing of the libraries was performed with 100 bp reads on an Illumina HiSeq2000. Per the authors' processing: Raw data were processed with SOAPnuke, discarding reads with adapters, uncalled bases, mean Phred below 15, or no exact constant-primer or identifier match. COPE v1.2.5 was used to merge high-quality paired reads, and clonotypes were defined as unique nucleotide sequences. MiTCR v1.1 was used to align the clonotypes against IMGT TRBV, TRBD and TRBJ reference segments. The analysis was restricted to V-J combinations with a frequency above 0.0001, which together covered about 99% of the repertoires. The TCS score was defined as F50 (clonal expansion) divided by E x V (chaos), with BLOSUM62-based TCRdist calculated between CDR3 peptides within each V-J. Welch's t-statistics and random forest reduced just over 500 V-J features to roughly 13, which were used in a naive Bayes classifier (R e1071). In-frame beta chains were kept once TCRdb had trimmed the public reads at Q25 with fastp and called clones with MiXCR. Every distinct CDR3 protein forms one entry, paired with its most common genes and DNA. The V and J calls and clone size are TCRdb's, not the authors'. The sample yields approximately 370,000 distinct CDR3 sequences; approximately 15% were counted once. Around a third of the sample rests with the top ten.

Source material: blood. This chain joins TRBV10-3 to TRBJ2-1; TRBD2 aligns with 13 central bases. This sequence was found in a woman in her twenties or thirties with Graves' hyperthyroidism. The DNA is TGTGCCATCAGTGACCCAGGACTAGCGGGAGTGATCGGACAGTTCTTC. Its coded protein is CAISDPGLAGVIGQFF.